This T cell receptor (beta chain) was profiled in a study of T cell responses to AZD1222 COVID-19 vaccine. Broader study findings: Among AZD1222 vaccinees, only 5 to 7 were seropositive at baseline. Donors were largely white British and mainly female; clonal diversity was possibly underestimated. Two AZD1222 administrations were followed by greater Spike-specific TCR breadth and depth. Targeting of unmutated variant regions was reportedly seen in nearly half of spike-specific TCRs.

Sequencing used immunoSEQ multiplex PCR; TCRdb keeps in-frame clones, though not all of them. This sample has over 130,000 clones; 91% occur once, and the top ten carry around 6.9%. The V and J ends lost 6 bases and 3 bases respectively, with 6 bases between them. This CDR3 has 11 residues. CDR1 MDHEN and CDR2 SYDVKM come from the germline V gene. This clone has only one observation. Its antigen remains unidentified. The specimen comprised peripheral blood, sampled 28 days after the second dose of the MenACWY control vaccine. This receptor was identified in an adult who received the MenACWY meningococcal vaccine as a control. This chain joins TRBV28 and TRBJ2-7; D gene unclear. DNA of the CDR3: TGTGCCAGCAGCCGTAACTACGAGCAGTACTTC. Amino acids: CASSRNYEQYF.